The T cell receptor (beta chain) under discussion was sequenced for a study of regulatory T cells in long-lasting Graves disease. Study-level results: Analyses excluded thyroid tissue, covering peripheral blood alone.

The TCR beta library used iRepertoire HTBI primers with Arm-PCR amplification of CDR3. MiXCR was run by TCRdb on the multiplex PCR reads, yielding one entry per CDR3 protein. The sample contains 550,000 to 700,000 distinct CDR3 sequences, around 15% of which appear only once. This clonotype has a count of ten or more. Its antigen is undetermined. Time point described: newly diagnosed GD, antithyroid drugs for less than 3 months. The TCR library used RNA extracted from PBMCs. This sample was also put to use in a study of T cells in Graves' hyperthyroidism and ophthalmopathy.

The sample in question was peripheral blood mononuclear cells (PBMCs), obtained at new diagnosis, from a patient treated with antithyroid drugs. The TCR sequence derives from a man between 18 and 29 years old with Graves disease.

The CDR3 here is CASSGTEQFF. For the CDR3, the DNA is TGTGCCAGCAGTGGTACTGAGCAGTTCTTC. The chain employs TRBV12-3 or TRBV12-4 and TRBJ2-1; D remains ambiguous. The CDR3 has 10 residues. Deletions cut 5 bases from V and 9 bases from J, with 5 bases between.